A single sample is the source of the 2 T cell receptor beta chains below, sequenced in a study of spatial heterogeneity in lung cancer. One entry per CDR3 protein results from TCRdb running MiXCR on the 5' RACE reads. Of roughly 100,000 distinct CDR3 sequences detected, around 8.6% appear once; the ten largest clones hold about 7.1%. Documented time point: sample taken at primary tumor resection. Sequencing of whole RNA from tumor, nontumor lung or frozen PBMC involved no sorting. Sequenced material: PBMCs, taken at surgery. The receptors come from a male donor with early-stage non-small cell lung cancer.

This clonotype has ten or more counts. V is TRBV5-1 and J is TRBJ2-2, with D tentatively TRBD1 (6 bases). Germline V gives CDR1 SGHRS, CDR2 YFSETQ. The CDR3 contains 15 residues. The V gene lost 2 bases and the J gene lost 1 base, with 9 bases spanning the gap. CDR3 sequence reads: CASSFDRLNTGELFF. In nucleotides, the CDR3 is TGCGCCAGCAGCTTCGACAGGTTGAACACCGGGGAGCTGTTTTTT.

There are a few counts of this clonotype. The rearrangement uses TRBV20-1 and TRBJ2-2; TRBD2 matches 10 bases. The CDR3 consists of 14 residues. V shed 6 bases, J shed 5 bases, and the junction held 6 bases outside the gene matches. Germline V gene data show CDR1 as DFQATT and CDR2 as SNEGSKA (reference sequence). The CDR3 sequence is CSAWTSGLTGELFF. The CDR3 nucleotides are TGCAGTGCCTGGACTAGCGGATTAACCGGGGAGCTGTTTTTT.